This TCR beta chain comes out of a study of a mutant IDH1 vaccine in newly diagnosed glioma. Study-wide background: Those enrolled had earlier been treated with radiotherapy, temozolomide, or both, mostly both. In the visit schedule, V12 fell in week 35, while V13 fell in week 47. General study points: Top peripheral T cell clonotype shifts appeared unrelated to pseudoprogression. Altogether, about 95% of patients exhibited vaccine-induced immune responses.

The time point was: week 35, safety follow-up. In every dose of vaccine, 300 ug of mutant IDH1 20-mer peptide was given alongside topical imiquimod. J lost 2 bases, V lost 0 bases, and 3 bases had no gene match. The length of the CDR3 is 16 residues. The V gene's germline CDR1 is LGHNA and CDR2 YNFKEQ. TCRdb keeps only in-frame clones here, not all; method: immunoSEQ multiplex PCR. Among about 31,000 clones listed, 81% were seen once. This clone was found once. Antigen: not known. Other DNA sequences from this sample encode an identical CDR3 as well. The TCR sequence derives from a man aged 30-40 years with glioma. The chain combines TRBV4-2 with TRBJ2-7, with 11 bases that match TRBD2. Sequenced material: PBMCs, taken from a glioma patient whose treatment included an IDH1 peptide vaccine. The CDR3 sequence: CASSQDLTSGAYEQYF. The CDR3 nucleotides read TGTGCCAGCAGCCAAGATCTGACTAGCGGGGCCTACGAGCAGTACTTC.